This T cell receptor beta chain was documented in a study of regulatory T cells in long-lasting Graves disease. General study findings and limits: For persistent Graves' patients, TCR diversity was lower than for newly diagnosed ones.

For TCR beta, libraries came from iRepertoire HTBI primers and Arm-PCR of CDR3 regions. TCRdb passed the multiplex PCR reads through MiXCR, listing each CDR3 protein once. The profile shows more than 450,000 distinct CDR3 sequences, about 12% of them singletons. Time point defined: newly diagnosed GD, antithyroid drugs for less than 3 months. Researchers made the TCR library from RNA that was extracted from PBMCs. Germline V gene data show CDR1 as SGHKS and CDR2 as YYEKEE (reference sequence). V dropped 1 base and J dropped 5; count of bases not matched to a gene: 6. The CDR3 covers 15 residues. This clonotype was recorded many times. The antigen is unknown. These data were likewise used in another study, on T cells in Graves' hyperthyroidism and ophthalmopathy.

This clonotype was obtained from a woman aged 25 to 39 with Graves disease. The chain employs TRBV5-5 and TRBJ2-3, with 8 bases aligning to TRBD2. The starting material was peripheral blood mononuclear cells (PBMCs), obtained at new diagnosis, from a patient treated with antithyroid drugs. The CDR3: CASSLIGRAVDTQYF. The CDR3, as DNA: TGTGCCAGCAGCTTGATCGGGAGGGCCGTAGATACGCAGTATTTT.